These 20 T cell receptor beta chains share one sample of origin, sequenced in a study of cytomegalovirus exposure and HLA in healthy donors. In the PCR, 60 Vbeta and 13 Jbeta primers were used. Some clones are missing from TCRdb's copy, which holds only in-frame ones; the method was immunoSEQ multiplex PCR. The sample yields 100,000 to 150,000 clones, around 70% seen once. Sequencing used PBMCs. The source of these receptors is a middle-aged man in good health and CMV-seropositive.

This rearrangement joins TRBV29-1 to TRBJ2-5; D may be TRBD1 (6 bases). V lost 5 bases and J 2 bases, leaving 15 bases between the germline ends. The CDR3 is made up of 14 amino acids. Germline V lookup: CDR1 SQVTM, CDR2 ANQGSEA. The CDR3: CSVSIGTSQETQYF. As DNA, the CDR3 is TGCAGCGTTTCCATCGGGACATCACAAGAGACCCAGTACTTC.

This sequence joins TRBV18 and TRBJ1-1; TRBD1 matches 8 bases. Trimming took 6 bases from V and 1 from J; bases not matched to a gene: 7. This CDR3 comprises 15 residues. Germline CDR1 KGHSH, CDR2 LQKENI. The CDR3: CASSFGQGRNTEAFF. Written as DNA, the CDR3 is TGTGCCAGCTCTTTTGGACAGGGCCGGAACACTGAAGCTTTCTTT.

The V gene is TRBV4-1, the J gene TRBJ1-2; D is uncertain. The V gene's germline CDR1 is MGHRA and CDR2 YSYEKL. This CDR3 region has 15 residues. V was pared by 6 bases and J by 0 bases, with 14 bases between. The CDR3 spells CASRYNSGANYGYTF. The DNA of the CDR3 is TGCGCCAGCAGGTACAACAGCGGAGCTAACTATGGCTACACCTTC.

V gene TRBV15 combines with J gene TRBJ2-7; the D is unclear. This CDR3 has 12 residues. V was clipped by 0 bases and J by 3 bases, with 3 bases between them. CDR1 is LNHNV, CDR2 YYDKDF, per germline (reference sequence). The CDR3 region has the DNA TGTGCCACCAGCAGAGACGGCTACGAGCAGTACTTC. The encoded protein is CATSRDGYEQYF.

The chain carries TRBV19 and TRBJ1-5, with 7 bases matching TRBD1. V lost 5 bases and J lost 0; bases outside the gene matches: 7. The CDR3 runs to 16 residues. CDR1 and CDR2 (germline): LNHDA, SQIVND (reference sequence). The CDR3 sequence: CASSERQGHSNQPQHF. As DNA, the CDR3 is TGTGCCAGTAGTGAAAGACAGGGACATAGCAATCAGCCCCAGCATTTT.

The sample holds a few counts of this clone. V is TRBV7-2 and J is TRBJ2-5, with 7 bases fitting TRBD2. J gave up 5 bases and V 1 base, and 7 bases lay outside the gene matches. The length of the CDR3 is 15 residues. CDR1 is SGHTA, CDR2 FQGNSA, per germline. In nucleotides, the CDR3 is TGTGCCAGCAGCTTAGTTAGTAGGGGAGGGGAGACCCAGTACTTC. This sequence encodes CASSLVSRGGETQYF.

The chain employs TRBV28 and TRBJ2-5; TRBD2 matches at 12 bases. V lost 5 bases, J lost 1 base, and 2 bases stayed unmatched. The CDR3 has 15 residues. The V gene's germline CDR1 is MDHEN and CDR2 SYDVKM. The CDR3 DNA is TGTGCCAGCAGTCGACTAGCGGGAGCCCAAGAGACCCAGTACTTC. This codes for CASSRLAGAQETQYF.

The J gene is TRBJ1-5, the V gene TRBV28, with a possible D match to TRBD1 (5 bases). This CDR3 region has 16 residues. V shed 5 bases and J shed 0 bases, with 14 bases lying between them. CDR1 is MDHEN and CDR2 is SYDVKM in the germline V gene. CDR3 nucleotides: TGTGCCAGCAGTCCTCGACAGTCTTTTAGCAATCAGCCCCAGCATTTT. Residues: CASSPRQSFSNQPQHF.

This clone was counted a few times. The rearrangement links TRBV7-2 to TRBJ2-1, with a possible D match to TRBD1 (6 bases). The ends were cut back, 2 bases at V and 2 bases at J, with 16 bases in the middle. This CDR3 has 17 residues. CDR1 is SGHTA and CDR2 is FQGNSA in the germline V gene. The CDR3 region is CASSLLRTGFAYNEQFF. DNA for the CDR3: TGTGCCAGCAGCTTATTGCGAACAGGGTTTGCCTACAATGAGCAGTTCTTC. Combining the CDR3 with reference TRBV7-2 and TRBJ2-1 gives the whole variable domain GAGVSQSPSNKVTEKGKDVELRCDPISGHTALYWYRQSLGQGLEFLIYFQGNSAPDKSGLPSDRFSAERTGGSVSTLTIQRTQQEDSAVYLCASSLLRTGFAYNEQFFGPGTRLTVL.

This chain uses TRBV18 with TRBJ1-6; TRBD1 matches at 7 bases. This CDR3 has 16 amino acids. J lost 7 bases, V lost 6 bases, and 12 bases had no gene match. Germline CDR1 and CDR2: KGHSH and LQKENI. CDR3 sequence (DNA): TGTGCCAGCTCCCAGGGACAGCTCATCTTAAATTCACCCCTCCACTTT. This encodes CASSQGQLILNSPLHF.

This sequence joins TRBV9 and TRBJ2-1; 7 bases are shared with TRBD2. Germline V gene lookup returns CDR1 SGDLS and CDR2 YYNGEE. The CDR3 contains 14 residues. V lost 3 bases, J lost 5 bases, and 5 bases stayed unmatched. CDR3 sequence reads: CASSGGGKDNEQFF. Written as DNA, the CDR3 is TGTGCCAGCAGCGGGGGGGGGAAGGACAATGAGCAGTTCTTC.

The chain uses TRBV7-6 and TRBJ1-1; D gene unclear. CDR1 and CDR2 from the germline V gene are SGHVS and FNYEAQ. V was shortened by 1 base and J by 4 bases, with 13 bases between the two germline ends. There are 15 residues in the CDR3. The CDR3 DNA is TGTGCCAGCAGCTTAGATCGTCTTGAGTCCACTGAAGCTTTCTTT. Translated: CASSLDRLESTEAFF.

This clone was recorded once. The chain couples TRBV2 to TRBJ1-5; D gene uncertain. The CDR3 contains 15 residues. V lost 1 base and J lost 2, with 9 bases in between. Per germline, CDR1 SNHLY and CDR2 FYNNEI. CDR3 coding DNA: TGTGCCAGCAGTGAAGGAAAAGGAGGCAATCAGCCCCAGCATTTT. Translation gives CASSEGKGGNQPQHF.

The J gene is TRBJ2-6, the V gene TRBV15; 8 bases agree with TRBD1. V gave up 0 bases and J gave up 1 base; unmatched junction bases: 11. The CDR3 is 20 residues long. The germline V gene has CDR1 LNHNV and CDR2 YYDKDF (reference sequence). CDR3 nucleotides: TGTGCCACCAGCAGAGATCCGGCAGGGGGCCTTCTTTCTGGGGCCAACGTCCTGACTTTC. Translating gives CATSRDPAGGLLSGANVLTF.

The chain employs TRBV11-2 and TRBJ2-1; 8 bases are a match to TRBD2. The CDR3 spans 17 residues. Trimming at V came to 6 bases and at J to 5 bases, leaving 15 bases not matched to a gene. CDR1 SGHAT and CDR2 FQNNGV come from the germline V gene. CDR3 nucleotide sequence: TGTGCCAGCAGGCAGGTCGGCGGGAGGAGGGGAGACAATGAGCAGTTCTTC. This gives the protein CASRQVGGRRGDNEQFF.

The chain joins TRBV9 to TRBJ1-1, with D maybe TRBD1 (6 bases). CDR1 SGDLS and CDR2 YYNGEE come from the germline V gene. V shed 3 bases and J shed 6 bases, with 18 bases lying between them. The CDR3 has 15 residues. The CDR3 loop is CASSAEQGLAAEAFF. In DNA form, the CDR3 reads TGTGCCAGCAGCGCAGAACAGGGCTTAGCTGCTGAAGCTTTCTTT.

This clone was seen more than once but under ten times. This CDR3 reads CAGSTGAKNIQYF. CDR3 bases: TGTGCCGGATCGACAGGAGCCAAAAACATTCAGTACTTC. V usage is TRBV2 and J usage is TRBJ2-4; maybe TRBD1 (6 bases). CDR1 is SNHLY, CDR2 FYNNEI, per germline. V lost 11 bases, J lost 0 bases, and 11 bases lay in between. CDR3 length: 13 amino acids. Using reference TRBV2 and TRBJ2-4 for the parts outside the CDR3, the full variable domain is EPEVTQTPSHQVTQMGQEVILRCVPISNHLYFYWYRQILGQKVEFLVSFYNNEISEKSEIFDDQFSVERPDGSNFTLKIRSTKLEDSAMYFCAGSTGAKNIQYFGAGTRLSVL.

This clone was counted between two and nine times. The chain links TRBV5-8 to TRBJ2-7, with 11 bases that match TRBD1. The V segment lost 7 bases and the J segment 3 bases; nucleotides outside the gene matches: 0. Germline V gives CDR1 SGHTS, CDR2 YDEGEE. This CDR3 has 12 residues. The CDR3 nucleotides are TGTGCCAGCGGGACAGGGGGCTACGAGCAGTACTTC. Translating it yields CASGTGGYEQYF.

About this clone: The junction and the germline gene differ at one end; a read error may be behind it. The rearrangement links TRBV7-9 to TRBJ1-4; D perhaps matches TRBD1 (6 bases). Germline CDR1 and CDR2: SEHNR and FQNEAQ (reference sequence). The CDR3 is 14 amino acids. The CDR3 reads CVSSFGGGFEKLFF. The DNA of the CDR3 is TGTGTCAGCAGCTTTGGCGGGGGCTTCGAAAAACTGTTTTTT.

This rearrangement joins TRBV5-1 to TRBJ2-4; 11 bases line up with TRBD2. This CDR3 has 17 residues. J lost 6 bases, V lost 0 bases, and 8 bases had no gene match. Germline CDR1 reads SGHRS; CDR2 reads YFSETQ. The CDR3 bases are TGCGCCAGCAGCTTGGTATTAGCGGGAGGGCAGGGAAACATTCAGTACTTC. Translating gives CASSLVLAGGQGNIQYF. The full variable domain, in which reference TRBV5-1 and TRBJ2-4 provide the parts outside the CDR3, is KAGVTQTPRYLIKTRGQQVTLSCSPISGHRSVSWYQQTPGQGLQFLFEYFSETQRNKGNFPGRFSGRQFSNSRSEMNVSTLELGDSALYLCASSLVLAGGQGNIQYFGAGTRLSVL.